This is a list of T cell receptor beta chains from one sample in a study of cytomegalovirus exposure and HLA in healthy donors. Produced via immunoSEQ multiplex PCR; TCRdb's table is partial and in-frame only. This table has 89,000 or so clones, 65% to 80% appearing once. The specimen sequenced was PBMCs. Source of these receptors: a man aged 55 to 69 in good health and CMV-seronegative. The CDR3 runs from the conserved cysteine through the conserved F or W. A D gene is named only where the DNA matches it firmly. The size entry is marked missing in some rows and otherwise reads once, few, many or a size class.

DNA,CDR3,D,V,J,size
TGTGCCAGCAGTGATTGGTCAGGGGGCTTGGAAAAACTGTTTTTT,CASSDWSGGLEKLFF,TRBD1,TRBV2,TRBJ1-4,.
TGTGCCGGCAGTGAATTGGGGTCTAGCGGGGACACAGATACGCAGTATTTT,CAGSELGSSGDTDTQYF,TRBD2,TRBV25-1,TRBJ2-3,.
TGTGCCATCAGCGAAAAGCGGGGGAGTTACTACGAGCAGTACTTC,CAISEKRGSYYEQYF,TRBD2,TRBV10-3,TRBJ2-7,.
TGTGCCTGGAGTGTTAGGGGACTAGCGAGCACAGATACGCAGTATTTT,CAWSVRGLASTDTQYF,TRBD2,TRBV30,TRBJ2-3,.
TGTGCCAGCAGCTTGGTAGGGGGTTTCGAGACAGATACGCAGTATTTT,CASSLVGGFETDTQYF,.,TRBV5-6,TRBJ2-3,.
TGCAGTGCTAGAGCTGACGAGCAGTACTTC,CSARADEQYF,.,TRBV20-1,TRBJ2-7,.
TGTGCCTGGTCCGGGGGAGGTGAGCAGTTCTTC,CAWSGGGEQFF,.,TRBV30,TRBJ2-1,.
TGTGCCAGTAGTGTCGGGAGACAAGAGACCCAGTACTTC,CASSVGRQETQYF,.,TRBV19,TRBJ2-5,.
TGCGCCAGCAGTCGACAGGGAAACTATGGCTACACCTTC,CASSRQGNYGYTF,TRBD1,TRBV10-1,TRBJ1-2,.
TGTGCCTCCCGAGCGGGGGGTTCCGCAGATACGCAGTATTTT,CASRAGGSADTQYF,TRBD2,TRBV10-3,TRBJ2-3,.
TGTGCCAGCAGCTCCCTCGTGCAGGACGAGCAGTACTTC,CASSSLVQDEQYF,.,TRBV7-6,TRBJ2-7,.
TGTGCCAGCTCAGACACAGGGGGAGGGGCCAACGTCCTGACTTTC,CASSDTGGGANVLTF,TRBD1,TRBV18,TRBJ2-6,.
TGTGCCAGCAGTGAAAATACCGGGAACCAGCCCCAGCATTTT,CASSENTGNQPQHF,.,TRBV6-1,TRBJ1-5,.
TGCGCCAGCAGCTTGTCTCCACTGCGGCGGGGGGAGACCCAGTACTTC,CASSLSPLRRGETQYF,TRBD2,TRBV5-1,TRBJ2-5,.
TGTGCCAGCAGCCCGAGGAGGGGTGGTAATTCACCCCTCCACTTT,CASSPRRGGNSPLHF,.,TRBV21-1,TRBJ1-6,.
TGTGCCAGTAGTTCCCCGGGACAGAGCTCCTACAATGAGCAGTTCTTC,CASSSPGQSSYNEQFF,TRBD1,TRBV19,TRBJ2-1,.
TGCGCCAGCAGTGAGTCGCCTGCGGGGGGGCCTAACGAGCAGTTCTTC,CASSESPAGGPNEQFF,TRBD2,TRBV10-1,TRBJ2-1,.
TGTGCCAGCCGGGGGGGGTACGGCTACGAGCAGTACTTC,CASRGGYGYEQYF,TRBD2,TRBV2,TRBJ2-7,.
TGTGCCAGCAGCCCTCACAGGGGGACGTACGAGCAGTACTTC,CASSPHRGTYEQYF,TRBD1,TRBV7-3,TRBJ2-7,.
TGTGCCAGCAGCTTATTATGGGAGAACTATGGCTACACCTTC,CASSLLWENYGYTF,.,TRBV7-9,TRBJ1-2,.
TGTGCCAGCAGTTCCGACGGTCAGGGCTTCTATGGCTACACCTTC,CASSSDGQGFYGYTF,.,TRBV27,TRBJ1-2,.
TGTGCCACCAGCAGGGGGGACAGGGCAGCCTACGAGCAGTACTTC,CATSRGDRAAYEQYF,TRBD1,TRBV15,TRBJ2-7,.
TGTGCCAGCTCACCGAGGGACAAAATATACAATGAGCAGTTCTTC,CASSPRDKIYNEQFF,.,TRBV18,TRBJ2-1,.
TGTGCCAGCAGCTTAGAAGGGGGATTGGGCATTCAGTACTTC,CASSLEGGLGIQYF,.,TRBV7-8,TRBJ2-4,few
TGTGCCAGCAGCCCCCGCCGGGCAGGGGAGACCCAGTACTTC,CASSPRRAGETQYF,.,TRBV7-2,TRBJ2-5,.
TGTGCCAGCAGCCCGCTGGGGGGGAACGAGCAGTTCTTC,CASSPLGGNEQFF,TRBD2,TRBV7-9,TRBJ2-1,.
TGTGCCAGCAGATTCCGGGATGAGAGGTACGAGCAGTACTTC,CASRFRDERYEQYF,.,TRBV6-1,TRBJ2-7,.
TGCGCCAGCAGCTTGTCAGGGGCGCGGGATACGCAGTATTTT,CASSLSGARDTQYF,.,TRBV5-1,TRBJ2-3,once
TGTGCCAGCAGCTTAGTGGAGAGCCTCAGCTCCTACGAGCAGTACTTC,CASSLVESLSSYEQYF,.,TRBV7-9,TRBJ2-7,.
TGTGCCAGCTCACGGGTTGGACTCCCGGGAAACACCATATATTTT,CASSRVGLPGNTIYF,.,TRBV18,TRBJ1-3,.
TGTGCCAGCAGCTTAACGCCTGGACACTCTGGAAACACCATATATTTT,CASSLTPGHSGNTIYF,.,TRBV7-9,TRBJ1-3,.
TGTGCCAGCTCACCAGAGACTAGCGGGGGGACCCACAGGGAGCAGTTCTTC,CASSPETSGGTHREQFF,TRBD2,TRBV18,TRBJ2-1,.
TGTGCCAGCATTATCGACAGGGCTGGAAACACCATATATTTT,CASIIDRAGNTIYF,TRBD1,TRBV2,TRBJ1-3,.
TGTGCCAGCAGCAAAAGAGGAGGGACTAGCGGGTCCTACGAGCAGTACTTC,CASSKRGGTSGSYEQYF,TRBD2,TRBV9,TRBJ2-7,.
TGTGCCAGTAGTCCTGGGGGGACTAGCGGGGGGTACATCGACTACAATGAGCAGTTCTTC,CASSPGGTSGGYIDYNEQFF,TRBD2,TRBV19,TRBJ2-1,.
TGTGCCTGGACGGGGGGGCGGGCCTACGAGCAGTACTTC,CAWTGGRAYEQYF,TRBD2,TRBV30,TRBJ2-7,.
TGTGCCAGCAGCTTGGGGGGAGCTGGAAACACCATATATTTT,CASSLGGAGNTIYF,.,TRBV5-6,TRBJ1-3,.
TGTGCCAGCAGTTTAGCTCTGGGGAGCTCCTATAATTCACCCCTCCACTTT,CASSLALGSSYNSPLHF,.,TRBV27,TRBJ1-6,.
TGTGCCAGCGCCCGGGATTCAATTAACACTGAAGCTTTCTTT,CASARDSINTEAFF,.,TRBV2,TRBJ1-1,.
TGTGCCAGCAGCTTGAGGGCGGGGGCCCCCGGGGAGCTGTTTTTT,CASSLRAGAPGELFF,.,TRBV11-3,TRBJ2-2,.
TGTGCCAGTAGTTCAGGGGAACAGGGGAATGGCTACACCTTC,CASSSGEQGNGYTF,TRBD1,TRBV19,TRBJ1-2,.
TGTGCCAGCAGTGAAGGGAGGGCCCTGAACACTGAAGCTTTCTTT,CASSEGRALNTEAFF,.,TRBV2,TRBJ1-1,few
TGTGCCAGCAACCTACTCTCCACAGGGTCCTACAATGAGCAGTTCTTC,CASNLLSTGSYNEQFF,.,TRBV7-2,TRBJ2-1,.
TGCAGCGTTGAAGGGTTGGGGCTCGAGCAGTACTTC,CSVEGLGLEQYF,.,TRBV29-1,TRBJ2-7,.
TGTGCCAGCAGGACAGGGGGAGCTTTCTTT,CASRTGGAFF,TRBD1,TRBV6-5,TRBJ1-1,few
TGTGCCAGCTCCCAACAGGGGGGGTACGAGCAGTACTTC,CASSQQGGYEQYF,.,TRBV18,TRBJ2-7,.
TGTGCCAGCAGCGCACGGACTAAGAACACCGGGGAGCTGTTTTTT,CASSARTKNTGELFF,.,TRBV9,TRBJ2-2,.
TGTGCCAGTAGTACTTGGACTAGCGGGGCCAGCTCCTACAATGAGCAGTTCTTC,CASSTWTSGASSYNEQFF,TRBD2,TRBV19,TRBJ2-1,.
TGTGCCAGCAGCCCTTACGGGGAGGAGAGTTCACCCCTCCACTTT,CASSPYGEESSPLHF,.,TRBV9,TRBJ1-6,.
TGTGCCAGCAGTCCCTCCAGGGACGAGCAGTACTTC,CASSPSRDEQYF,.,TRBV27,TRBJ2-7,.
TGTGCCAGCAGCCAAGAGAACAGGGGCCGGGAGACCCAGTACTTC,CASSQENRGRETQYF,TRBD1,TRBV14,TRBJ2-5,.
TGTGCCAGCAGCCCTACCCTGGGGGGGATCAATGAGCAGTTCTTC,CASSPTLGGINEQFF,TRBD2,TRBV4-2,TRBJ2-1,once
TGTGCCAGCAGCCCCCCAGGTTTTAGCAATCAGCCCCAGCATTTT,CASSPPGFSNQPQHF,.,TRBV27,TRBJ1-5,.
TGTGCCAGCAGCTTAGGGGGGCAGAATGAGCAGTTCTTC,CASSLGGQNEQFF,.,TRBV7-9,TRBJ2-1,few